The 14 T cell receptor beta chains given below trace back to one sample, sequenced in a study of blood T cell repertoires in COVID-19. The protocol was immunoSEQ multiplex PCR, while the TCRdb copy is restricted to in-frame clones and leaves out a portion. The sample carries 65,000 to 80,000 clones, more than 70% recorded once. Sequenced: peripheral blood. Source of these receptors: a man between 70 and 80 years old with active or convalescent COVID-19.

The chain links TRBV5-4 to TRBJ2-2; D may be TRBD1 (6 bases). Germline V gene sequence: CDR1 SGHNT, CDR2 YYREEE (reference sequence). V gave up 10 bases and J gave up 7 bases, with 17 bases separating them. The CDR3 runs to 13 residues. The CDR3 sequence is CAGLQGTGGELFF. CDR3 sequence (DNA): TGTGCCGGACTCCAGGGGACCGGCGGGGAGCTGTTTTTT.

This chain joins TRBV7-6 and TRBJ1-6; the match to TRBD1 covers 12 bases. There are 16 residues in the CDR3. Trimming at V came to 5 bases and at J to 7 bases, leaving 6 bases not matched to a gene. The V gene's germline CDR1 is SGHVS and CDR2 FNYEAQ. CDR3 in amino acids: CASSRDRGPNNSPLHF. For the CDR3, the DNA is TGTGCCAGCAGCCGGGACAGGGGGCCAAACAATTCACCCCTCCACTTT.

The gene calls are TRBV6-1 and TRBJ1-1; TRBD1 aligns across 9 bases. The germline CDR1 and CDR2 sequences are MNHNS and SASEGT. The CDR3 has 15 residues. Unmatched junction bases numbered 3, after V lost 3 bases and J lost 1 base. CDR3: CASSDGTGWNTEAFF. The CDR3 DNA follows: TGTGCCAGCAGTGACGGGACAGGGTGGAACACTGAAGCTTTCTTT.

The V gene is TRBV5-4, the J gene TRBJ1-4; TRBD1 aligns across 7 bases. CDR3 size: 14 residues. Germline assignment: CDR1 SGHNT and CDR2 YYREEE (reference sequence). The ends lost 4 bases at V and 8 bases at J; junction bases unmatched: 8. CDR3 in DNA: TGTGCCAGCAGCACAGGGGCTCTCGAAGAAAAACTGTTTTTT. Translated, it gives CASSTGALEEKLFF. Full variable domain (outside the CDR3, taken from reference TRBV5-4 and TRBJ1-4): ETGVTQSPTHLIKTRGQQVTLRCSSQSGHNTVSWYQQALGQGPQFIFQYYREEENGRGNFPPRFSGLQFPNYSSELNVNALELDDSALYLCASSTGALEEKLFFGSGTQLSVL.

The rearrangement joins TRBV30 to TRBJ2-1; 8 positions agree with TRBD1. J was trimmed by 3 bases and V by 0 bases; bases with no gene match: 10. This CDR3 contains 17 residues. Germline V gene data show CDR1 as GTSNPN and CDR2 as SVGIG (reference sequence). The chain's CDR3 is CAWSVRQGAMSYNEQFF. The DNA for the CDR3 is TGTGCCTGGAGTGTACGTCAGGGGGCCATGAGCTACAATGAGCAGTTCTTC.

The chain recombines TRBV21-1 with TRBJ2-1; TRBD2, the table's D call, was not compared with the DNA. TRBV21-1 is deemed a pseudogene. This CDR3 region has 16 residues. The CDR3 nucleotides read TGTGCCAGCAGCAAAGACGAGCAACGAATATACAATGAGCAGTTCTTC. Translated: CASSKDEQRIYNEQFF.

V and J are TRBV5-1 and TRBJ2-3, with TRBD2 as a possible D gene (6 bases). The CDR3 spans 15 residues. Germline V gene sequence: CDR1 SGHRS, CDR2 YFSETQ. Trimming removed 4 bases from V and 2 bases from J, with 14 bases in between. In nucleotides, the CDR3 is TGCGCCAGCAGCCGCATAACGGGAGCCACAGATACGCAGTATTTT. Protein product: CASSRITGATDTQYF.

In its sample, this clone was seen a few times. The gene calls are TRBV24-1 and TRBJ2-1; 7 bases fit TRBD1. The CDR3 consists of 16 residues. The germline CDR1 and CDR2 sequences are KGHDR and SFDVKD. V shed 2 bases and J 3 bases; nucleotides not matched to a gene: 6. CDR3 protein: CATSDSEGQNYNEQFF. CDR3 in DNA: TGTGCCACCAGTGATTCCGAGGGACAGAACTACAATGAGCAGTTCTTC.

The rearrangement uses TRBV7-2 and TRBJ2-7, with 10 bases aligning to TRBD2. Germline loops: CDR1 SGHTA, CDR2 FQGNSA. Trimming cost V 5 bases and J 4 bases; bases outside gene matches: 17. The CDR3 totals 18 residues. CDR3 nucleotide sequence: TGTGCCAGCAGCAAGAGATTCGGACTAGCGGCATTTAATTACGAGCAGTACTTC. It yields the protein CASSKRFGLAAFNYEQYF.

CDR3 in amino acids: CASSQDPSLKNEQYF. The DNA for the CDR3 is TGTGCCAGCAGCCAAGATCCTAGCTTAAAGAACGAGCAGTACTTC. The chain carries TRBV3-1 (or the pseudogene TRBV3-2) and TRBJ2-7; TRBD2 is a possible D gene (5 bases). CDR1 and CDR2 from the germline V gene are LGHDT and YNNKEL (reference sequence). V dropped 0 bases and J dropped 5 bases, with 14 bases sitting between them. The CDR3 totals 15 residues.

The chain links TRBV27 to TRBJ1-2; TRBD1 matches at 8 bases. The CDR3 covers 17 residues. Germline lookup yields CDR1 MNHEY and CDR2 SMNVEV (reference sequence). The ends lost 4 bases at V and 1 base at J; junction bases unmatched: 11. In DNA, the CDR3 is TGTGCCAGCAGTTCTCGGACAGGGAATGTCCATAACTATGGCTACACCTTC. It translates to CASSSRTGNVHNYGYTF.

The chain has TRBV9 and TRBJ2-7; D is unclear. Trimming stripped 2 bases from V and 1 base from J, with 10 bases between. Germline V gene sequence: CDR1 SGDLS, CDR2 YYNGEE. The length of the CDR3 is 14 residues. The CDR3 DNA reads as TGTGCCAGCAGCGTTACGTGGCAGTCCTACGAGCAGTACTTC. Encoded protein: CASSVTWQSYEQYF.

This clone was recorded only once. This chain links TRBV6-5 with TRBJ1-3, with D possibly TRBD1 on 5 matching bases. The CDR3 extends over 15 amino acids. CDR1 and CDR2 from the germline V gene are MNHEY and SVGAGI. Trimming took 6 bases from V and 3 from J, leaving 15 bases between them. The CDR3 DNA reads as TGTGCCAGCAGCCGCGACGGGGGAGGTGGAAACACCATATATTTT. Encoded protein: CASSRDGGGGNTIYF.

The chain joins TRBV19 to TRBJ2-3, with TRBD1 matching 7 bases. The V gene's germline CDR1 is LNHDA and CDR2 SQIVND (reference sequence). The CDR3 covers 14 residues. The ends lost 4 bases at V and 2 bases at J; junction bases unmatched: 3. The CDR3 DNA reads TGTGCCAGTAGTAAGGGACAGAACACAGATACGCAGTATTTT. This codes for CASSKGQNTDTQYF.